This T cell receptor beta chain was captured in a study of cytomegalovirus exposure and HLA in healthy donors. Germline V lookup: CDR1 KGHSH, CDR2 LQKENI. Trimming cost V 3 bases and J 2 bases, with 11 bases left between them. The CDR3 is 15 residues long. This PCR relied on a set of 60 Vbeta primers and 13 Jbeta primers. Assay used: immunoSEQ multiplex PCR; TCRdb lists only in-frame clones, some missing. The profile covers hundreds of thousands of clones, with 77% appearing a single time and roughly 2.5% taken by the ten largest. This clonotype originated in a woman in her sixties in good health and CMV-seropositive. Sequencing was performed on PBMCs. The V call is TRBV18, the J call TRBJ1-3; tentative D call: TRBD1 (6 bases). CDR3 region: CASSPRQGTGNTIYF. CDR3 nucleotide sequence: TGTGCCAGCTCACCGCGGCAGGGGACTGGAAACACCATATATTTT.